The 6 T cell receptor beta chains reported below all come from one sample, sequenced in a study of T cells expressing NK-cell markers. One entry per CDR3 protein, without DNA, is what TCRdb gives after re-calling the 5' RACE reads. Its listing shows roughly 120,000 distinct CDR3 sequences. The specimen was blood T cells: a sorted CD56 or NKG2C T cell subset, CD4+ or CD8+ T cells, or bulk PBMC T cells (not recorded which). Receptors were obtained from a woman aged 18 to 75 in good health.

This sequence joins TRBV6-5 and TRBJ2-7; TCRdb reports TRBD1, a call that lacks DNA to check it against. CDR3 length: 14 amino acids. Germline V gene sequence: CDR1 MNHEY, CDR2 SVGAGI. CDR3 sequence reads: CASSYARGAYEQYF.

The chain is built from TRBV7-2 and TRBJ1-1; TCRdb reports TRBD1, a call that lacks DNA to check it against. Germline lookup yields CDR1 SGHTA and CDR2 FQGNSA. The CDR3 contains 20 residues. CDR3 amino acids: CASSFWSVSYGSQGNTEAFF.

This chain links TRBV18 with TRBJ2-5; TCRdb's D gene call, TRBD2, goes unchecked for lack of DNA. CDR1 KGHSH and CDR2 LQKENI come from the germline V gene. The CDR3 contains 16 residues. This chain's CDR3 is CASSSGLAGGAETQYF.

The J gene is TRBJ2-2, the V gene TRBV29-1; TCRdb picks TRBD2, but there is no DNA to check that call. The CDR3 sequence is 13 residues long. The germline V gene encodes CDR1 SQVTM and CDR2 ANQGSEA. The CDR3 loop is CTVERESAGELFF.

CDR3 amino acids: CASSFQLRYEQYF. The chain links TRBV27 to TRBJ2-7. The CDR3 runs to 13 residues. Germline CDR1 MNHEY, CDR2 SMNVEV (reference sequence).

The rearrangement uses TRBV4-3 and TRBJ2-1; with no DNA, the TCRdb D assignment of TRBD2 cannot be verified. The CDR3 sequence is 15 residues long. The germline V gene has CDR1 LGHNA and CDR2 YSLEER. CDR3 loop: CASSHGLAGDNEQFF.